This T cell receptor (beta chain) derives from a study of identical twins. CDR1 is SQVTM and CDR2 is ANQGSEA in the germline V gene. CDR3 length: 12 amino acids. The V gene lost 6 bases and the J gene lost 5 bases, with 14 bases spanning the gap. TCRdb analysed the 5' RACE reads with MiXCR anew, one entry per CDR3 protein. Of 450,000 to 500,000 distinct CDR3 sequences in the sample, roughly an eighth are singletons; the top ten hold approximately 1%. Concerning this clonotype: The antigen is unknown.

Notes on the study in general: While abundant cord blood beta clonotypes carried fewer insertions, memory repertoires showed no such pattern.

These sequences were also reported in another study, on yellow fever vaccine responses in identical twins.

The sample consisted of CD4+ T cells sorted from blood. The rearrangement uses TRBV29-1 and TRBJ2-7; weak D call: TRBD2 (5 bases). The sequence was obtained from a woman under 30 in good health. Here the CDR3 DNA reads TGCAGCGTGTCTGGGGAAGCGGACGAGCAGTACTTC. It specifies CSVSGEADEQYF.